What follows are 29 T cell receptor beta chains derived from one specimen sequenced in a study of response to subunit inactivated influenza vaccine. In TCRdb, the RT-PCR reads were re-called with MiXCR into one record per CDR3 protein. The sample consists of 650,000 to 800,000 distinct CDR3 sequences, about 14% of them appearing once. Sequencing used PBMCs from blood, obtained 14 days before vaccination. These receptors came from a man in his forties or fifties who received an inactivated influenza vaccine.

The CDR3 region has the DNA TGTGCCAGCAGACGACAGGGCTCCAGCTCCTACGAGCAGTACTTC. It translates to CASRRQGSSSYEQYF. This chain connects TRBV12-3 or TRBV12-4 to TRBJ2-7; TRBD1 matches at 7 bases. Unmatched junction bases numbered 8, after V lost 6 bases and J lost 0 bases. The CDR3 is 15 residues long.

The chain carries TRBV5-1 and TRBJ2-2; D perhaps matches TRBD2 (5 bases). CDR3 length: 18 amino acids. CDR1 is SGHRS and CDR2 is YFSETQ in the germline V gene. V was shortened by 4 bases and J by 6 bases, with 25 bases between the two germline ends. The CDR3 loop is CASSPAGVLRVGAGELFF. DNA for the CDR3: TGCGCCAGCAGCCCGGCTGGGGTGTTGAGGGTTGGCGCCGGGGAGCTGTTTTTT.

This clonotype was found a few times. The chain uses TRBV20-1 and TRBJ2-3; D is possibly TRBD2 (6 bases). The germline gives CDR1 DFQATT, CDR2 SNEGSKA (reference sequence). The CDR3 is 14 residues long. Trimming stripped 4 bases from V and 0 bases from J, with 11 bases between. The CDR3 spells CSANGAGSTDTQYF. The DNA for the CDR3 is TGCAGTGCTAACGGAGCGGGTAGCACAGATACGCAGTATTTT.

This clonotype was seen a handful of times. The chain employs TRBV5-6 and TRBJ1-2, with TRBD1 matching 7 bases. The CDR3 extends over 15 amino acids. V was pared by 3 bases and J by 7 bases, with 12 bases of the junction left unmatched. The germline V gene encodes CDR1 SGHDT and CDR2 YYEEEE. CDR3 residues: CASSSWPGGGLGYTF. The CDR3 bases are TGTGCCAGCAGCTCCTGGCCAGGGGGGGGGCTTGGCTACACCTTC.

This clonotype showed up many times. The CDR3 region is CASSESGGPRQPQHF. The CDR3 nucleotides are TGTGCCAGCAGTGAATCAGGGGGTCCCCGTCAGCCCCAGCATTTT. The gene calls are TRBV2 and TRBJ1-5; 7 bases fit TRBD1. Germline CDR1 is SNHLY and CDR2 is FYNNEI. The V gene end was trimmed by 2 bases and the J gene end by 6 bases; junction bases not matched to a gene: 7. This CDR3 region has 15 residues.

There are a few counts of this clonotype. The J gene is TRBJ2-3, the V gene TRBV20-1; 9 nucleotides align to TRBD1. V was clipped by 1 base and J by 2 bases; unmatched bases: 7. The germline CDR1 and CDR2 sequences are DFQATT and SNEGSKA (reference sequence). The CDR3 spans 16 residues. The CDR3 DNA follows: TGCAGTGCTAGAGGCCTCTGGGACAGGGCCACAGATACGCAGTATTTT. This sequence encodes CSARGLWDRATDTQYF.

At least ten counts were recorded for this clonotype. V gene TRBV27 combines with J gene TRBJ2-5; D is possibly TRBD2 (5 bases). The V end lost 6 bases, the J end lost 5 bases, and 16 bases lay between the germline ends. CDR1 is MNHEY, CDR2 SMNVEV, per germline (reference sequence). CDR3 length: 14 amino acids. The CDR3 sequence is CASRPRAVWETQYF. The CDR3 DNA sequence: TGTGCCAGCAGACCTCGAGCGGTGTGGGAGACCCAGTACTTC.

This clonotype was seen a few times. The chain has TRBV12-3 or TRBV12-4 and TRBJ2-7, with 10 bases matching TRBD2. V shed 6 bases and J 6 bases; nucleotides not matched to a gene: 8. This CDR3 has 14 amino acids. CDR3 protein: CASRAQREGSEQYF. CDR3 in DNA: TGTGCCAGCAGGGCTCAGCGGGAGGGCTCCGAGCAGTACTTC.

The chain combines TRBV18 with TRBJ2-1; TRBD2 aligns across 7 bases. Germline V CDR1 and CDR2: KGHSH, LQKENI. Germline trimming cut 3 bases from V and 7 bases from J; bases unmatched to any gene: 9. This CDR3 is built from 15 residues. The chain's CDR3 is CASSPSQTGGNEQFF. The CDR3 DNA sequence: TGTGCCAGCTCACCCTCCCAGACGGGAGGAAATGAGCAGTTCTTC.

Only a few counts were recorded for this clonotype. The chain recombines TRBV6-2 or TRBV6-3 with TRBJ2-7, with D possibly being TRBD2 (5 bases). The CDR3 is made up of 13 amino acids. V gave up 6 bases and J gave up 3 bases, with 12 bases separating them. Germline values: CDR1 MNHEY, CDR2 SVGEGT. The CDR3 DNA reads as TGTGCCAGCAGCCACTGGGAGAGCTACGAGCAGTACTTC. Encoded protein: CASSHWESYEQYF.

This clonotype was observed a handful of times. The chain has TRBV20-1 and TRBJ2-1; D may be TRBD1 or TRBD2 (5 bases each). Germline CDR1 reads DFQATT; CDR2 reads SNEGSKA (reference sequence). This CDR3 comprises 14 residues. Trimming shortened V by 6 bases and J by 2 bases, and 14 bases separated the two germline ends. CDR3 sequence reads: CSAWGSGAYNEQFF. In nucleotides, the CDR3 is TGCAGTGCCTGGGGGAGCGGAGCCTACAATGAGCAGTTCTTC.

This clonotype has a handful of counts. This chain uses TRBV6-1 with TRBJ2-5; 12 nucleotides match TRBD2. Germline values: CDR1 MNHNS, CDR2 SASEGT. CDR3 size: 15 residues. The trim removed 6 bases at V and 3 bases at J, leaving 5 bases unmatched. The CDR3 is CASRPSGGGKETQYF. In DNA form, the CDR3 reads TGTGCCAGCAGGCCTAGCGGGGGGGGTAAAGAGACCCAGTACTTC.

This clonotype has only a few counts. The J gene is TRBJ1-4, the V gene TRBV7-2, with D tentatively TRBD1 (6 bases). Trimming left V 1 base short and J 7 bases short, with 13 bases between. CDR1 is SGHTA and CDR2 is FQGNSA in the germline V gene. The CDR3 runs to 15 residues. The CDR3 sequence is CASSLVGQGSEKLFF. CDR3 bases: TGTGCCAGCAGCTTAGTGGGGCAGGGGAGTGAAAAACTGTTTTTT. The full variable domain, completed using reference TRBV7-2 and TRBJ1-4, is GAGVSQSPSNKVTEKGKDVELRCDPISGHTALYWYRQSLGQGLEFLIYFQGNSAPDKSGLPSDRFSAERTGGSVSTLTIQRTQQEDSAVYLCASSLVGQGSEKLFFGSGTQLSVL.

The CDR3 DNA follows: TGTGCCAGCAGTTACTTCAGGGGTGGTGAGCAGCCCCAGCATTTT. This sequence encodes CASSYFRGGEQPQHF. The rearrangement joins TRBV6-2 or TRBV6-3 to TRBJ1-5; maybe TRBD1 (6 bases). Germline V gives CDR1 MNHEY, CDR2 SVGEGT. V lost 1 base, J lost 7 bases, and 14 bases lay in between. The CDR3 contains 15 residues.

This clonotype was observed a few times. The rearrangement links TRBV5-6 to TRBJ2-1; 8 bases map to TRBD2. Germline values: CDR1 SGHDT, CDR2 YYEEEE. The ends lost 0 bases at V and 2 bases at J; junction bases unmatched: 4. CDR3 length: 16 amino acids. The CDR3 coding sequence is TGTGCCAGCAGCTTGGTGAGCGGGAGCCCCTACAATGAGCAGTTCTTC. Its protein is CASSLVSGSPYNEQFF.

The chain links TRBV6-2 or TRBV6-3 to TRBJ2-1; possibly TRBD2 for D (6 bases). Trimming removed 8 bases at V and 4 bases at J, with 15 bases between. The CDR3 loop spans 14 amino acids. CDR1 and CDR2 (germline): MNHEY, SVGEGT. As DNA, the CDR3 is TGTGCCAGCCTGAAGAGCGGGTTTTACAATGAGCAGTTCTTC. It encodes CASLKSGFYNEQFF.

This clonotype was counted between two and nine times. The V call is TRBV2, the J call TRBJ2-5; a possible D gene is TRBD1 (6 bases). CDR1 is SNHLY, CDR2 FYNNEI, per germline. The ends were cut back, 7 bases at V and 2 bases at J, with 14 bases in the middle. CDR3 length equals 14 residues. The CDR3 region is CASKRGQTQETQYF. As DNA, the CDR3 is TGTGCCAGCAAAAGAGGACAGACGCAAGAGACCCAGTACTTC.

The rearrangement joins TRBV12-3 or TRBV12-4 to TRBJ1-2; D unresolved. The CDR3 covers 12 residues. The ends were cut back, 5 bases at V and 5 bases at J, with 9 bases in the middle. CDR3 sequence reads: CASSGDGYGYTF. The CDR3, as DNA: TGTGCCAGCAGTGGAGACGGTTATGGCTACACCTTC.

This clonotype was seen only a few times. The gene calls are TRBV21-1 and TRBJ2-7; TRBD2, the table's D call, lacks a check against the DNA. TRBV21-1 is a documented pseudogene. The CDR3 is 18 residues long. The CDR3 here is CASSKESATSGRTYEQYF. The CDR3 DNA reads as TGTGCCAGCAGCAAAGAATCCGCTACTAGCGGGAGAACCTACGAGCAGTACTTC.

This clonotype was counted only a few times. This chain joins TRBV15 and TRBJ2-7, with D possibly TRBD1 on 5 matching bases. V lost 1 base and J lost 3, with 19 bases in between. Germline V gene lookup returns CDR1 LNHNV and CDR2 YYDKDF (reference sequence). The CDR3 length is 17 residues. The CDR3 DNA reads TGTGCCACCAGCAGAGCTCCCGCAGGGCAGGCTTACTACGAGCAGTACTTC. Protein sequence: CATSRAPAGQAYYEQYF.

This clonotype appeared a few times. V and J are TRBV28 and TRBJ2-2; the D is unclear. Germline assignment: CDR1 MDHEN and CDR2 SYDVKM. The V end lost 3 bases, the J end lost 4 bases, and 12 bases lay between the germline ends. The CDR3 consists of 15 residues. The DNA of the CDR3 is TGTGCCAGCAGTTTCCCCCAAGAAGGCACCGGGGAGCTGTTTTTT. Amino acid sequence: CASSFPQEGTGELFF.

In its sample, this clonotype was seen many times. The V gene is TRBV4-1, the J gene TRBJ2-2; D possibly uses TRBD1 or TRBD2 (5 bases each). The germline CDR1 and CDR2 sequences are MGHRA and YSYEKL. Between the trimmed V and J ends, which lost 1 base and 2 bases, there was a span of 20 bases. The CDR3 extends over 19 amino acids. CDR3 sequence: CASSQVYLVAGRNTGELFF. For the CDR3, the DNA is TGCGCCAGCAGCCAAGTCTATCTAGTGGCAGGGAGAAACACCGGGGAGCTGTTTTTT.

Only a few counts were recorded for this clonotype. This chain uses TRBV3-1 with TRBJ1-1; D unresolved. Looked up from germline, CDR1 is LGHDT and CDR2 is YNNKEL (reference sequence). This CDR3 spans 14 amino acids. The V gene lost 2 bases and the J gene lost 1 base, with 8 bases spanning the gap. CDR3 protein: CASSQRLANTEAFF. DNA of the CDR3: TGTGCCAGCAGCCAACGTCTAGCGAACACTGAAGCTTTCTTT.

This clonotype was found many times. The chain links TRBV5-1 to TRBJ1-6; no firm D call. The germline V and J ends were trimmed by 0 bases and 8 bases, with 12 bases remaining between them. The germline CDR1 and CDR2 sequences are SGHRS and YFSETQ. This CDR3 has 15 amino acids. The CDR3 is CASSLGGDPDSPLHF. The CDR3 coding sequence is TGCGCCAGCAGCTTGGGTGGGGATCCGGATTCACCCCTCCACTTT.

This sequence joins TRBV18 and TRBJ2-3; D is unclear. The CDR3 length is 13 residues. V lost 1 base and J 4 bases, leaving 6 bases between the germline ends. Germline V gene data show CDR1 as KGHSH and CDR2 as LQKENI. CDR3 loop: CASSPLSSDTQYF. The CDR3 bases are TGTGCCAGCTCACCACTGAGTTCAGATACGCAGTATTTT. The whole variable domain, filled in from reference TRBV18 and TRBJ2-3, reads NAGVMQNPRHLVRRRGQEARLRCSPMKGHSHVYWYRQLPEEGLKFMVYLQKENIIDESGMPKERFSAEFPKEGPSILRIQQVVRGDSAAYFCASSPLSSDTQYFGPGTRLTVL.

V gene TRBV20-1 combines with J gene TRBJ2-1, with 7 bases fitting TRBD1. The germline V gene has CDR1 DFQATT and CDR2 SNEGSKA (reference sequence). With 4 bases clipped from V and 8 bases from J, the junction kept 11 bases outside the gene matches. This CDR3 contains 14 residues. The CDR3 reads CSATRTQGEHEQFF. The CDR3 nucleotides are TGCAGTGCTACCCGTACGCAGGGGGAGCATGAGCAGTTCTTC.

For this clonotype: Lacking the conserved final phenylalanine or tryptophan, this CDR3 likely reflects a read error. The chain combines TRBV20-1 with TRBJ1-6; TRBD1 matches 7 bases. Germline V gene lookup returns CDR1 DFQATT and CDR2 SNEGSKA (reference sequence). This CDR3 has 14 residues. J lost 5 bases, V lost 5 bases, and 6 bases had no gene match. CDR3 region: CSAQDRADNSPLHL. In DNA form, the CDR3 reads TGCAGTGCTCAAGACAGGGCCGATAATTCACCCCTCCACCTT.

This clonotype was counted many times. V usage is TRBV4-1 and J usage is TRBJ2-1; D remains ambiguous. The CDR3 loop spans 13 amino acids. Germline loops: CDR1 MGHRA, CDR2 YSYEKL. Trimming took off 2 bases at V and 6 bases at J, with 8 bases between the two ends. This chain's CDR3 is CASSQMVGNEQFF. CDR3 nucleotide sequence: TGCGCCAGCAGCCAAATGGTCGGCAATGAGCAGTTCTTC.

This clonotype turned up a few times. The V gene is TRBV4-3, the J gene TRBJ1-2; TRBD1 agrees at 8 bases. Germline CDR1 is LGHNA and CDR2 is YSLEER. This CDR3 has 16 residues. V trimming: 2 bases; J trimming: 1 base; junction bases outside the gene matches: 6. The CDR3 loop reads CASSQIGQGSNYGYTF. CDR3 nucleotide sequence: TGCGCCAGCAGCCAAATAGGACAGGGTAGTAACTATGGCTACACCTTC.